The clone carrying this TCR beta chain was seen repeatedly, ten times or more. Its antigen remains unidentified. This entry comes from a study of neurological immune-mediated disorders. MiXCR, run by TCRdb on the 5' RACE reads, gives a single entry per CDR3 protein. The data show some 89,000 distinct CDR3 sequences, about 4.3% seen once. The CDR3 extends over 14 amino acids. The germline CDR1 and CDR2 sequences are SQVTM and ANQGSEA. The V and J ends lost 6 bases and 5 bases respectively, with 16 bases between them. Sample time point: longitudinal time-point 3. General study points: The repertoires of 18 of 34 multiple sclerosis patients fell into one related-CDR3 cluster (a possible signature) under phylogenetic grouping. With the multiple sclerosis repertoire cluster, neither clinical nor MRI features showed any association. It was HTLV-1-associated myelopathy that showed the most TCR clonal expansion, while multiple sclerosis showed the least, falling below healthy controls.

Sequencing used PBMCs. The TCR originated in a woman aged 55-69 years with multiple sclerosis. The V call is TRBV29-1, the J call TRBJ1-4, with D tentatively TRBD1 (5 bases). Written as DNA, the CDR3 is TGCAGCGTGGGTATCGGGACCGGGAATGAAAAACTGTTTTTT. Protein sequence: CSVGIGTGNEKLFF.